This TCR beta chain was documented in a study of cytomegalovirus exposure and HLA in healthy donors. Study background: There were about 85 million unique TCRs (from HLA-typed donors) in an early data release.

Remarks on this clone: Its cognate antigen is unknown.

The CDR3 spans 15 residues. CDR1 SEHNR and CDR2 FQNEAQ come from the germline V gene (reference sequence). V dropped 3 bases and J dropped 2; count of bases not matched to a gene: 5. A multiplex PCR was run with 60 Vbeta primers and 13 Jbeta primers. Generated by immunoSEQ multiplex PCR, the TCRdb table keeps only in-frame clones and is missing some. This sample yields 150,000 to 250,000 clones, of which 79% are seen a single time; approximately 1.5% belongs to the top ten. Notes on the study in general: Later analysis associated a missense DCLRE1C variant with TCR beta V- and J-gene trimming. What TCR beta sequences reportedly achieved was accurate prediction of HLA-A and HLA-B alleles in most subjects. Three chains linked to CMV were shown in vitro to be specific for CMV antigens.

The specimen sequenced was PBMCs. This TCR was sampled from a girl between 10 and 17 years old in good health and CMV-seropositive. The genes are TRBV7-9 and TRBJ1-2, with 8 bases aligning to TRBD1. The CDR3 bases are TGTGCCAGCAGCTTTTCCCCAGGGGGCAACTATGGCTACACCTTC. This gives the protein CASSFSPGGNYGYTF.